What follows are 20 T cell receptor beta chains derived from one specimen sequenced in a study of vaccination effects on CD4 cells after COVID-19. Researchers isolated CD4+ T cells once around 11 days of culture had elapsed. The participants, recipients of two vaccine doses, got either BNT162b2 or mRNA-1273. The data were produced by immunoSEQ multiplex PCR, yet TCRdb's version contains in-frame clones alone and is incomplete. Seen here are about 66,000 clones, approximately 80% observed once, and the top ten hold 2.4%. These TCRs' antigens remain unknown. Sequenced material: CD4+ T cells from PBMCs cultured without peptide, taken after COVID-19 vaccination. All receptors derive from a human donor who received a COVID-19 vaccine.

The J gene is TRBJ1-2, the V gene TRBV7-9; D is unclear. The CDR3 runs 15 residues. Trimming pared 4 bases from V and 6 bases from J, leaving 18 bases between. Germline loops: CDR1 SEHNR, CDR2 FQNEAQ (reference sequence). CDR3 region: CASSSHGRDSHGYTF. CDR3 nucleotides: TGTGCCAGCAGCTCCCACGGACGGGATTCCCATGGCTACACCTTC.

This CDR3 reads CASSWVRMAGETQYF. The CDR3 DNA sequence: TGTGCCAGCAGCTGGGTCAGGATGGCGGGAGAGACCCAGTACTTC. The chain couples TRBV7-2 to TRBJ2-5, with D possibly being TRBD2 (5 bases). Germline CDR1 reads SGHTA; CDR2 reads FQGNSA. Trimming took 4 bases from V and 4 from J, leaving 16 bases between them. The CDR3 loop spans 15 amino acids.

This clone was counted only a few times. The V gene is TRBV5-4, the J gene TRBJ2-5, with 7 bases aligning to TRBD2. Germline V CDR1 and CDR2: SGHNT, YYREEE (reference sequence). This CDR3 is 18 amino acids long. With V trimmed by 4 bases and J by 5 bases, 20 bases remained unmatched. This CDR3 reads CASSRFGGGEVLGETQYF. The CDR3 DNA sequence: TGTGCCAGCAGCCGATTTGGTGGGGGGGAGGTGCTTGGGGAGACCCAGTACTTC. The full variable domain, with the rest looked up from reference TRBV5-4 and TRBJ2-5, is ETGVTQSPTHLIKTRGQQVTLRCSSQSGHNTVSWYQQALGQGPQFIFQYYREEENGRGNFPPRFSGLQFPNYSSELNVNALELDDSALYLCASSRFGGGEVLGETQYFGPGTRLLVL.

The chain carries TRBV5-5 and TRBJ2-7; D is uncertain. Trimming took 4 bases from V and 4 from J, leaving 21 bases between them. CDR1 and CDR2 (germline): SGHKS, YYEKEE (reference sequence). The CDR3 runs 16 residues. CDR3 protein: CASSPHSLGSDYEQYV. The CDR3, as DNA: TGTGCCAGCAGCCCACACAGTCTGGGATCGGATTACGAGCAGTACGTC.

The chain joins TRBV5-1 to TRBJ1-2; D is ambiguous. V dropped 4 bases and J dropped 2 bases, with 15 bases sitting between them. This CDR3 contains 15 residues. Germline V gene sequence: CDR1 SGHRS, CDR2 YFSETQ. CDR3 nucleotides: TGCGCCAGCAGCCGCCTTGGGGAACCCAACTATGGCTACACCTTC. It yields the protein CASSRLGEPNYGYTF.

The chain links TRBV5-5 to TRBJ2-2; perhaps TRBD2 as D (5 bases). V lost 3 bases, J lost 2 bases, and 11 bases lay in between. The germline V gene encodes CDR1 SGHKS and CDR2 YYEKEE (reference sequence). The CDR3 has 15 residues. The CDR3: CASSSGSLNTGELFF. The CDR3 DNA sequence: TGTGCCAGCAGCTCGGGGTCATTAAACACCGGGGAGCTGTTTTTT.

The chain links TRBV18 to TRBJ2-6; TRBD1 agrees at 7 bases. The V segment lost 0 bases and the J segment 0 bases; nucleotides outside the gene matches: 2. The CDR3 has 17 residues. Germline V gene lookup returns CDR1 KGHSH and CDR2 LQKENI. The CDR3 loop reads CASSPPGGTSGANVLTF. Here the CDR3 DNA reads TGTGCCAGCTCACCACCAGGGGGCACCTCTGGGGCCAACGTCCTGACTTTC.

J is TRBJ2-5 and V is TRBV4-1; unclear D gene. The CDR3 has 14 residues. Germline V CDR1 and CDR2: MGHRA, YSYEKL. Deletions cut 1 base from V and 1 base from J, with 7 bases between. The CDR3 loop is CASSQGWFQETQYF. In DNA, the CDR3 is TGCGCCAGCAGCCAAGGTTGGTTCCAAGAGACCCAGTACTTC.

The chain carries TRBV7-9 and TRBJ2-2; D gene ambiguous. Per the germline V gene, CDR1 is SEHNR and CDR2 is FQNEAQ (reference sequence). Trimming took off 2 bases at V and 2 bases at J, with 12 bases between the two ends. The CDR3 contains 16 residues. The CDR3 spells CASSLRTSVNTGELFF. The CDR3 region has the DNA TGTGCCAGCAGCTTAAGGACGTCAGTAAACACCGGGGAGCTGTTTTTT.

This rearrangement joins TRBV12-3 or TRBV12-4 to TRBJ1-1; D is possibly TRBD1 (5 bases). Trimming pared 2 bases from V and 2 bases from J, leaving 6 bases between. This CDR3 is 13 amino acids long. The CDR3 coding sequence is TGTGCCAGCAGTTTAAGGGGAAACACTGAAGCTTTCTTT. This sequence encodes CASSLRGNTEAFF.

This chain uses TRBV7-8 with TRBJ2-5; 7 bases agree with TRBD1. CDR1 and CDR2 (germline): SGHVS, FQNEAQ. The length of the CDR3 is 15 residues. V gave up 5 bases and J gave up 4 bases; unmatched junction bases: 10. The CDR3 bases are TGTGCCAGCAGCCGTAACAGGGGAGAGGGAGAGACCCAGTACTTC. Its translation is CASSRNRGEGETQYF.

The chain employs TRBV5-1 and TRBJ1-1; no definite D call. The V gene's germline CDR1 is SGHRS and CDR2 YFSETQ. This CDR3 has 13 residues. V lost 0 bases and J 6 bases, leaving 9 bases between the germline ends. The CDR3 is CASSLGPFSEAFF. CDR3 DNA: TGCGCCAGCAGCTTGGGCCCGTTCTCTGAAGCTTTCTTT.

This chain links TRBV5-1 with TRBJ2-1; TRBD2 matches at 9 bases. Germline V gives CDR1 SGHRS, CDR2 YFSETQ. This CDR3 has 15 residues. Trimming removed 5 bases from V and 1 base from J; junction bases left unmatched: 4. CDR3 sequence (DNA): TGCGCCAGCAGTCGGACTAGCGATTCCTACAATGAGCAGTTCTTC. Translated: CASSRTSDSYNEQFF.

The chain employs TRBV20-1 and TRBJ2-1; D unresolved. The CDR3 runs to 11 residues. Trimming took 3 bases from V and 9 from J, leaving 9 bases between them. Looked up from germline, CDR1 is DFQATT and CDR2 is SNEGSKA (reference sequence). CDR3 DNA sequence: TGCAGTGCTAGTGCAGGCGGTGAGCAGTTCTTC. Its protein is CSASAGGEQFF.

This sequence joins TRBV19 and TRBJ1-2, with D maybe TRBD1 (5 bases). This CDR3 spans 15 amino acids. The germline V and J ends were trimmed by 3 bases and 6 bases, with 17 bases remaining between them. CDR1 and CDR2 from the germline V gene are LNHDA and SQIVND (reference sequence). CDR3 amino acids: CASSIDQGTLDGYTF. The CDR3 DNA sequence: TGTGCCAGTAGTATCGATCAGGGAACTTTGGATGGCTACACCTTC.

The gene calls are TRBV19 and TRBJ1-4, with D perhaps matching TRBD1 (6 bases). The CDR3 covers 16 residues. V lost 6 bases and J 7 bases, leaving 21 bases between the germline ends. Germline V CDR1 and CDR2: LNHDA, SQIVND (reference sequence). The CDR3 region is CASRDEGGGGGEKLFF. The CDR3 DNA reads TGTGCCAGTAGGGACGAGGGGGGGGGAGGAGGTGAAAAACTGTTTTTT.

The chain joins TRBV5-6 to TRBJ2-7; a weak D match, TRBD2 (5 bases). The CDR3 has 16 amino acids. CDR1 SGHDT and CDR2 YYEEEE come from the germline V gene. V lost 4 bases, J lost 6 bases, and 23 bases lay in between. In nucleotides, the CDR3 is TGTGCCAGCAGCGAAACGGGGAAACCTCTCCGTTCCGAGCAGTACGTC. It translates to CASSETGKPLRSEQYV.

This clone has a handful of counts. The CDR3, as DNA: TGCGCCAGCAGCTTATCCGGGACAGGGACCCAATCACCCCTCCACTTT. Encoded protein: CASSLSGTGTQSPLHF. The chain is built from TRBV5-1 and TRBJ1-6, with 9 bases aligning to TRBD1. Germline V CDR1 and CDR2: SGHRS, YFSETQ. The V gene end was trimmed by 2 bases and the J gene end by 10 bases; junction bases not matched to a gene: 10. This CDR3 contains 16 residues.

The CDR3 loop reads CASSLGPGQGAPRYGYTF. CDR3 coding DNA: TGTGCCAGCAGCTTGGGACCGGGACAGGGGGCGCCCCGCTATGGCTACACCTTC. The J gene is TRBJ1-2, the V gene TRBV5-4, with 12 bases fitting TRBD1. CDR3 length: 18 residues. Trimming at V came to 0 bases and at J to 4 bases, leaving 10 bases not matched to a gene. Germline V gene lookup returns CDR1 SGHNT and CDR2 YYREEE (reference sequence).

The rearrangement joins TRBV27 to TRBJ1-2; D not resolved. Trimming left V 5 bases short and J 8 bases short, with 18 bases between. The CDR3 runs 14 residues. Germline values: CDR1 MNHEY, CDR2 SMNVEV (reference sequence). Here the CDR3 reads CASSGRQAGVGYTF. As DNA, the CDR3 is TGTGCCAGCAGTGGCCGGCAGGCTGGAGTAGGCTACACCTTC.